A single T cell receptor beta chain is shown here with its context. The data originate from a study of blood T cell repertoires in COVID-19. The table came from immunoSEQ multiplex PCR; TCRdb's copy has only in-frame clones and leaves some out. The sample records around 150,000 clones, 88% being singletons. There are 14 residues in the CDR3. CDR1 is SGHTA, CDR2 FQGNSA, per germline. The ends were cut back, 7 bases at V and 7 bases at J, with 14 bases in the middle. This receptor was obtained from a woman aged 50 to 65 who had recovered from COVID-19. The chain has TRBV7-2 and TRBJ1-6; D is unclear. The specimen was PBMCs or T cells enriched from blood (not recorded which). CDR3 loop: CASIPSLANSPLHF. The CDR3 DNA follows: TGTGCCAGCATCCCGTCCCTGGCCAATTCACCCCTCCACTTT.